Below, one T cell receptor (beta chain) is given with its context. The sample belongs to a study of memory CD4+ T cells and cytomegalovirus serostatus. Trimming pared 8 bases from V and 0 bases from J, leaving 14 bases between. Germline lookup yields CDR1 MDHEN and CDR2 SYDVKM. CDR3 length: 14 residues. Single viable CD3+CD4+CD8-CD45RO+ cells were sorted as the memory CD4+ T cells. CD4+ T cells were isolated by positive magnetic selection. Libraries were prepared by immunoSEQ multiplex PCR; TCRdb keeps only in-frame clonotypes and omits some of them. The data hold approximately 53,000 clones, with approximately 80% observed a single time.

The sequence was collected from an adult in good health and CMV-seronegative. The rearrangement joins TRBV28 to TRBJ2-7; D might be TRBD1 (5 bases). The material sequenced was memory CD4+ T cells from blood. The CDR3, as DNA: TGTGCCAGCGGCAAGACAGATATCTCCTACGAGCAGTACTTC. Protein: CASGKTDISYEQYF.